These 18 T cell receptor beta chains were all obtained from the same sample, sequenced in a study of beta chain features in type 1 diabetes. Regarding the study as a whole: Significant though moderate, a shortening of TCRB CDR3s appeared in all four CD4+ subsets of Type 1 diabetes patients.

Reverse transcribing all isolated RNA meant expressed TCRB transcripts were sequenced. The data were produced by immunoSEQ multiplex PCR, yet TCRdb's version contains in-frame clones alone and is incomplete. The top ten clones hold 0.04% of a sample with 600,000 or so clones, around 15% of them seen once. The antigens of these receptors remain unknown. Source material: naive CD4+ T cells from blood. Source of these receptors: a man younger than 35 with type 1 diabetes.

This clone was found a few times. The chain employs TRBV4-1 and TRBJ2-1, with D hard to call. The germline CDR1 and CDR2 sequences are MGHRA and YSYEKL. Trimming shortened V by 1 base and J by 6 bases, and 4 bases separated the two germline ends. This CDR3 region has 12 residues. The CDR3 sequence is CASSQGSNEQFF. Here the CDR3 DNA reads TGCGCCAGCAGCCAAGGATCCAATGAGCAGTTCTTC.

In regard to this clone: The sample carries other DNA sequences with the same CDR3. This chain uses TRBV29-1 with TRBJ1-2; TRBD1 might be the D (6 bases). Germline V gene data show CDR1 as SQVTM and CDR2 as ANQGSEA. The CDR3 runs to 14 residues. Between the trimmed V and J ends, which lost 5 bases and 3 bases, there was a span of 16 bases. CDR3 sequence reads: CSVWGRGADYGYTF. Here the CDR3 DNA reads TGCAGCGTTTGGGGGCGGGGCGCGGACTATGGCTACACCTTC.

The gene calls are TRBV7-2 and TRBJ1-2; D is perhaps TRBD1 (5 bases). CDR3 length equals 14 residues. Between the trimmed V and J ends, which lost 4 bases and 8 bases, there was a span of 17 bases. Germline assignment: CDR1 SGHTA and CDR2 FQGNSA. The CDR3 protein is CASSSGGGPEGYTF. CDR3 in DNA: TGTGCCAGCAGCTCCGGCGGGGGTCCGGAGGGCTACACCTTC.

A few counts support this clone. The chain links TRBV28 to TRBJ1-2; 9 bases fit TRBD1. This CDR3 is built from 16 residues. The germline CDR1 and CDR2 sequences are MDHEN and SYDVKM. Losses at the gene ends were 5 bases for V and 7 bases for J; bases not matched to a gene: 14. The CDR3 here is CASSPLQGAPFGGYTF. For the CDR3, the DNA is TGTGCCAGCAGTCCTTTACAGGGGGCGCCGTTCGGTGGCTACACCTTC.

V and J are TRBV14 and TRBJ1-2; D call uncertain. Germline assignment: CDR1 SGHDN and CDR2 FVKESK. Trimming left V 0 bases short and J 4 bases short, with 21 bases between. CDR3 length: 18 amino acids. CDR3 amino acids: CASSQEALFWGSGYGYTF. The CDR3 DNA reads as TGTGCCAGCAGCCAAGAGGCTTTGTTTTGGGGTTCCGGCTATGGCTACACCTTC. Based on the CDR3 plus reference TRBV14 and TRBJ1-2, the full variable domain is EAGVTQFPSHSVIEKGQTVTLRCDPISGHDNLYWYRRVMGKEIKFLLHFVKESKQDESGMPNNRFLAERTGGTYSTLKVQPAELEDSGVYFCASSQEALFWGSGYGYTFGSGTRLTVV.

The chain couples TRBV19 to TRBJ2-7; D remains ambiguous. Germline V gene data show CDR1 as LNHDA and CDR2 as SQIVND (reference sequence). V lost 5 bases and J lost 5, with 16 bases in between. The CDR3 consists of 14 residues. The CDR3 loop reads CASSLGLLEDEQYF. The CDR3 DNA is TGTGCCAGTAGTTTGGGTCTCCTAGAGGACGAGCAGTACTTC.

The V and J genes are TRBV29-1 and TRBJ2-7; 10 bases match TRBD1. The CDR3 runs to 14 residues. The germline V gene encodes CDR1 SQVTM and CDR2 ANQGSEA. The ends lost 5 bases at V and 3 bases at J; junction bases unmatched: 7. This CDR3 is CSVRLGTGDYEQYF. The CDR3 nucleotides read TGCAGCGTTAGGCTCGGGACAGGGGACTACGAGCAGTACTTC.

The rearrangement links TRBV5-6 to TRBJ2-1; 8 bases agree with TRBD2. In germline, CDR1 is SGHDT, CDR2 YYEEEE. J lost 7 bases, V lost 1 base, and 16 bases had no gene match. This CDR3 has 18 residues. CDR3 sequence (DNA): TGTGCCAGCAGCTTGACTAGCTGGCGGGGGGAATACGGAAATGAGCAGTTCTTC. Translated, it gives CASSLTSWRGEYGNEQFF.

The rearrangement links TRBV7-2 to TRBJ1-5; TRBD1 matches at 11 bases. The length of the CDR3 is 16 residues. Germline values: CDR1 SGHTA, CDR2 FQGNSA. The V segment lost 5 bases and the J segment 4 bases; nucleotides outside the gene matches: 7. The CDR3 sequence is CASSLDGQGANQPQHF. The CDR3 DNA reads as TGTGCCAGCAGCCTCGACGGACAGGGGGCTAATCAGCCCCAGCATTTT. The full variable domain, rest sourced from reference TRBV7-2 and TRBJ1-5, is GAGVSQSPSNKVTEKGKDVELRCDPISGHTALYWYRQSLGQGLEFLIYFQGNSAPDKSGLPSDRFSAERTGGSVSTLTIQRTQQEDSAVYLCASSLDGQGANQPQHFGDGTRLSIL.

This clone was seen a handful of times. This chain joins TRBV27 and TRBJ1-4, with 8 positions matching TRBD1. Looked up from germline, CDR1 is MNHEY and CDR2 is SMNVEV (reference sequence). V was pared by 4 bases and J by 10 bases, with 5 bases of the junction left unmatched. The length of the CDR3 is 13 residues. The DNA of the CDR3 is TGTGCCAGCAGTTGGACAGGGTCCGCAAAACTGTTTTTT. It is translated as CASSWTGSAKLFF.

This clone was observed a few times. At the DNA level, this CDR3 is encoded by other sequences in the same sample as well. The chain recombines TRBV9 with TRBJ2-7; possibly TRBD1 for D (5 bases). The CDR3 spans 12 residues. V was shortened by 0 bases and J by 4 bases, with 5 bases between the two germline ends. Germline V gene data show CDR1 as SGDLS and CDR2 as YYNGEE. CDR3 residues: CASSVEGYEQYF. The CDR3 nucleotides read TGTGCCAGCAGCGTAGAGGGGTACGAGCAGTACTTC.

This clone turned up a few times. J is TRBJ2-7 and V is TRBV18; maybe TRBD2 (5 bases). The CDR3 length is 14 residues. V was trimmed by 5 bases and J by 1 base, leaving 12 bases between them. CDR1 is KGHSH, CDR2 LQKENI, per germline. The CDR3 nucleotides are TGTGCCAGCTCATCGACCGGGATGTCCTACGAGCAGTACTTC. Amino acid sequence: CASSSTGMSYEQYF.

The table lists this clone with a few counts. This rearrangement joins TRBV18 to TRBJ2-2, with D uncertain. CDR1 is KGHSH and CDR2 is LQKENI in the germline V gene. The CDR3 consists of 15 residues. V was trimmed by 1 base and J by 2 bases, leaving 8 bases between them. The CDR3 nucleotides read TGTGCCAGCTCACCACGCACCAGTAACACCGGGGAGCTGTTTTTT. This translates into CASSPRTSNTGELFF.

This clone has a handful of counts. The CDR3 region is CASSRSEAPGNTIYF. DNA for the CDR3: TGTGCCAGCAGCCGTAGTGAGGCGCCTGGAAACACCATATATTTT. The chain links TRBV7-9 to TRBJ1-3; D is uncertain. Germline V CDR1 and CDR2: SEHNR, FQNEAQ (reference sequence). The CDR3 extends over 15 amino acids. V lost 5 bases, J lost 2 bases, and 13 bases lay in between. Together with reference TRBV7-9 and TRBJ1-3, the CDR3 gives the full variable domain: DTGVSQNPRHKITKRGQNVTFRCDPISEHNRLYWYRQTLGQGPEFLTYFQNEAQLEKSRLLSDRFSAERPKGSFSTLEIQRTEQGDSAMYLCASSRSEAPGNTIYFGEGSWLTVV.

The chain recombines TRBV9 with TRBJ2-7; perhaps TRBD1 as D (5 bases). The CDR3 contains 13 residues. The ends were cut back, 4 bases at V and 3 bases at J, with 11 bases in the middle. Germline CDR1 SGDLS, CDR2 YYNGEE. The CDR3 DNA is TGTGCCAGCAGCCCACAGGATTACTACGAGCAGTACTTC. Translating gives CASSPQDYYEQYF.

The table lists this clone with a few counts. V gene TRBV6-1 combines with J gene TRBJ2-3; no clear D. This CDR3 has 15 amino acids. The ends were cut back, 5 bases at V and 0 bases at J, with 12 bases in the middle. Germline lookup yields CDR1 MNHNS and CDR2 SASEGT. The CDR3 is CASSSSHGSTDTQYF. In nucleotides, the CDR3 is TGTGCCAGCAGTAGTAGCCACGGGAGCACAGATACGCAGTATTTT.

J is TRBJ2-7 and V is TRBV4-1, with D maybe TRBD1 (5 bases). The germline V and J ends were trimmed by 0 bases and 2 bases, with 11 bases remaining between them. Germline-derived CDR1 and CDR2 are MGHRA and YSYEKL. The CDR3 runs to 15 residues. Here the CDR3 reads CASSQDETEAYEQYF. The CDR3 DNA sequence: TGCGCCAGCAGCCAAGATGAGACAGAAGCCTACGAGCAGTACTTC.

The V and J genes are TRBV7-9 and TRBJ2-3; possibly TRBD1 or TRBD2 for D (5 bases each). The CDR3 spans 14 residues. V dropped 3 bases and J dropped 1 base, with 8 bases sitting between them. Germline-derived CDR1 and CDR2 are SEHNR and FQNEAQ (reference sequence). CDR3 sequence reads: CASSLRGGTDTQYF. The CDR3 DNA reads TGTGCCAGCAGCTTGAGAGGGGGCACAGATACGCAGTATTTT.